This TCR beta chain stems from a study of blood T cell repertoires in COVID-19. In the study overall: Sample material is recorded as cDNA or gDNA derived from T cells, B-cell-depleted T cells, or PBMCs.

In the source study's methods: Estimated nucleated cell counts came from reference gene primer amplification. Clones were read by immunoSEQ multiplex PCR, and TCRdb kept only the in-frame ones, dropping some. From that table come the V and J calls and clone size; the DNA was used to work out D and trimming. Of 260,000 or so clones listed, roughly 86% were seen once; the top ten hold 9% to 9.5%. Turning to this clone: This CDR3 is also generated by other DNA sequences in the sample.

CDR1 and CDR2 (germline): LNHDA, SQIVND (reference sequence). V lost 2 bases, J lost 4 bases, and 6 bases lay in between. This CDR3 has 13 residues. Specimen: peripheral blood. This chain links TRBV19 with TRBJ1-5, with D possibly matching TRBD1 (6 bases). The receptor was isolated from a man aged 18 to 29 with active or convalescent COVID-19. In DNA, the CDR3 is TGTGCCAGTAGTATAAGGGGGAATCAGCCCCAGCATTTT. Amino acid sequence: CASSIRGNQPQHF. The whole variable domain, filled in from reference TRBV19 and TRBJ1-5, reads DGGITQSPKYLFRKEGQNVTLSCEQNLNHDAMYWYRQDPGQGLRLIYYSQIVNDFQKGDIAEGYSVSREKKESFPLTVTSAQKNPTAFYLCASSIRGNQPQHFGDGTRLSIL.